Each of the 24 T cell receptor beta chains below was sequenced from the same sample in a study of shared clonotypes between healthy human individuals. Sequencing used immunoSEQ multiplex PCR; TCRdb keeps in-frame clones, though not all of them. The data contain a few million clones, under 97% of them singletons. The sequencing input was naive CD4+ T cells sorted from blood. Subset denoted: CD45RA+ positively selected. Receptor source: a man aged 18 to 30 in good health.

Of note for this clone: This CDR3 is also generated by other DNA sequences in the sample. The genes are TRBV2 and TRBJ2-5; D may match TRBD1 or TRBD2 (5 bases each). Germline V lookup: CDR1 SNHLY, CDR2 FYNNEI. The V gene lost 8 bases and the J gene lost 5 bases, with 15 bases spanning the gap. This CDR3 has 13 amino acids. CDR3 coding DNA: TGTGCCAGCGGCAGGGATCGGGGTGAGACCCAGTACTTC. Its translation is CASGRDRGETQYF.

V and J are TRBV15 and TRBJ2-5; D not certain. V gave up 0 bases and J gave up 0 bases, with 17 bases separating them. Germline V gene sequence: CDR1 LNHNV, CDR2 YYDKDF (reference sequence). The CDR3 consists of 18 residues. DNA of the CDR3: TGTGCCACCAGCAGAGACCTTTCTAGTCCTACCGACCAAGAGACCCAGTACTTC. Protein: CATSRDLSSPTDQETQYF. Full variable domain (rest looked up from reference TRBV15 and TRBJ2-5): DAMVIQNPRYQVTQFGKPVTLSCSQTLNHNVMYWYQQKSSQAPKLLFHYYDKDFNNEADTPDNFQSRRPNTSFCFLDIRSPGLGDTAMYLCATSRDLSSPTDQETQYFGPGTRLLVL.

The rearrangement links TRBV5-4 to TRBJ2-3; D call uncertain. The germline V and J ends were trimmed by 0 bases and 1 base, with 6 bases remaining between them. In germline, CDR1 is SGHNT, CDR2 YYREEE (reference sequence). The CDR3 runs 14 residues. The DNA for the CDR3 is TGTGCCAGCAGCTTGGTAGCCCGCACAGATACGCAGTATTTT. The encoded protein is CASSLVARTDTQYF.

This clone was observed a single time. Other DNA variants within this sample encode the same CDR3. This chain joins TRBV28 and TRBJ1-2; D call uncertain. Germline V gene lookup returns CDR1 MDHEN and CDR2 SYDVKM. The CDR3 extends over 12 amino acids. V was shortened by 2 bases and J by 8 bases, with 9 bases between the two germline ends. The chain's CDR3 is CASSLPGDGYTF. The CDR3 nucleotides are TGTGCCAGCAGTTTACCAGGTGACGGCTACACCTTC.

The chain links TRBV30 to TRBJ1-1; weak D call: TRBD1 (5 bases). The CDR3 has 15 residues. Trimming removed 5 bases from V and 1 base from J, with 17 bases in between. The germline CDR1 and CDR2 sequences are GTSNPN and SVGIG (reference sequence). CDR3 amino acids: CAWSQLGTANTEAFF. The CDR3 DNA reads TGTGCCTGGTCCCAACTCGGGACGGCGAACACTGAAGCTTTCTTT. The whole variable domain, remainder taken from reference TRBV30 and TRBJ1-1, is SQTIHQWPATLVQPVGSPLSLECTVEGTSNPNLYWYRQAAGRGLQLLFYSVGIGQISSEVPQNLSASRPQDRQFILSSKKLLLSDSGFYLCAWSQLGTANTEAFFGQGTRLTVV.

The chain recombines TRBV21-1 with TRBJ2-1; the listed D gene, TRBD2, was not tested against the DNA. TRBV21-1 is designated a pseudogene. The CDR3 sequence is 15 residues long. The CDR3 DNA is TGTGCCAGCAGCAAAGCTAGCGGGATCAGCTATGAGCAGTTCTTC. Protein: CASSKASGISYEQFF.

This clone was picked up one time. The chain carries TRBV6-6 and TRBJ1-5; TRBD1 agrees at 7 bases. V shed 5 bases, J shed 4 bases, and the junction held 5 bases outside the gene matches. Germline CDR1 and CDR2: MNHNY and SVGAGI (reference sequence). The CDR3 length is 14 residues. The CDR3 nucleotides read TGTGCCAGCAGTCAGGGGGGAGGGAATCAGCCCCAGCATTTT. Protein sequence: CASSQGGGNQPQHF.

V usage is TRBV28 and J usage is TRBJ1-2, with D hard to call. V shed 10 bases and J shed 8 bases, with 14 bases lying between them. CDR3 length: 11 residues. Germline CDR1 reads MDHEN; CDR2 reads SYDVKM. CDR3 protein: CATQDWVGYTF. CDR3 in DNA: TGTGCCACCCAGGACTGGGTGGGCTACACCTTC.

V and J are TRBV4-1 and TRBJ2-1; D ambiguous. V was cut by 4 bases and J by 4 bases, with 11 bases left in between. The length of the CDR3 is 14 residues. Germline V gives CDR1 MGHRA, CDR2 YSYEKL. CDR3 sequence: CASSPIGSYNEQFF. CDR3 in DNA: TGCGCCAGCAGCCCAATTGGGTCGTACAATGAGCAGTTCTTC.

This chain links TRBV5-3 with TRBJ2-5; TRBD2 matches at 14 bases. TRBV5-3 is designated an ORF whose function remains uncertain. V trimming: 4 bases; J trimming: 4 bases; junction bases outside the gene matches: 12. CDR3 length: 18 amino acids. CDR3 sequence reads: CARSRGTSGRCHRETQYF. In nucleotides, the CDR3 is TGTGCCAGAAGCAGAGGGACTAGCGGGAGATGCCATCGAGAGACCCAGTACTTC.

The chain employs TRBV10-3 and TRBJ2-7, with TRBD1 identical over 12 bases. The CDR3 runs to 14 residues. Losses at the gene ends were 6 bases for V and 5 bases for J; bases not matched to a gene: 5. The germline gives CDR1 ENHRY, CDR2 SYGVKD. The CDR3 spells CAISPGQGAHEQYF. The CDR3 coding sequence is TGTGCCATCAGCCCGGGACAGGGGGCTCACGAGCAGTACTTC.

The chain joins TRBV6-4 to TRBJ2-5; 9 positions agree with TRBD2. Germline assignment: CDR1 MRHNA and CDR2 SNTAGT. J was trimmed by 7 bases and V by 4 bases; bases with no gene match: 4. This CDR3 is built from 13 residues. CDR3 region: CASSAGTSSTQYF. The DNA for the CDR3 is TGTGCCAGCAGTGCCGGGACTAGCTCGACCCAGTACTTC.

V is TRBV29-1 and J is TRBJ1-1, with 7 bases lining up with TRBD1. Germline CDR1 and CDR2: SQVTM and ANQGSEA. CDR3 size: 12 residues. The junction had 8 bases not matched to a gene; V was cut back by 8 bases and J by 5 bases. The CDR3 region is CSHDQGGTEAFF. CDR3 DNA: TGCAGCCACGACCAGGGGGGTACTGAAGCTTTCTTT.

With respect to this clone: The sample holds other DNA sequences that translate to the same CDR3. The chain carries TRBV5-1 and TRBJ2-2; perhaps TRBD1 as D (6 bases). This CDR3 contains 14 residues. Germline loops: CDR1 SGHRS, CDR2 YFSETQ. Trimming left V 4 bases short and J 1 base short, with 8 bases between. CDR3 residues: CASSVGQNTGELFF. Written as DNA, the CDR3 is TGCGCCAGCAGCGTGGGACAGAACACCGGGGAGCTGTTTTTT.

This rearrangement joins TRBV7-6 to TRBJ2-5; 12 nucleotides line up with TRBD1. V lost 5 bases, J lost 5 bases, and 9 bases stayed unmatched. Germline CDR1 is SGHVS and CDR2 is FNYEAQ. This CDR3 is 16 amino acids long. This CDR3 reads CASSTGTGGESETQYF. The CDR3 DNA follows: TGTGCCAGCAGCACTGGGACAGGGGGCGAGTCGGAGACCCAGTACTTC.

Details on this clone: The identical CDR3 is also encoded by other nucleotide sequences in the sample. The chain carries TRBV28 and TRBJ2-3, with 7 nucleotides matching TRBD1. From germline, CDR1 is MDHEN and CDR2 SYDVKM. The CDR3 is made up of 16 amino acids. The V gene end was trimmed by 3 bases and the J gene end by 0 bases; junction bases not matched to a gene: 6. The chain's CDR3 is CASSFAGTASTDTQYF. DNA of the CDR3: TGTGCCAGCAGTTTCGCCGGGACAGCTAGCACAGATACGCAGTATTTT.

This rearrangement joins TRBV6-5 to TRBJ2-1; D remains ambiguous. The V and J ends lost 6 bases and 2 bases respectively, with 5 bases between them. Germline V gene sequence: CDR1 MNHEY, CDR2 SVGAGI. The CDR3 is made up of 12 amino acids. In DNA, the CDR3 is TGTGCCAGCAGCAAGGCCTACAATGAGCAGTTCTTC. It encodes CASSKAYNEQFF.

A word on this clone: This sample includes further DNA sequences coding for the same CDR3. The chain employs TRBV5-1 and TRBJ2-2; the D is unclear. This CDR3 contains 13 residues. The germline V and J ends were trimmed by 1 base and 3 bases, with 4 bases remaining between them. CDR1 is SGHRS and CDR2 is YFSETQ in the germline V gene. The CDR3 DNA sequence: TGCGCCAGCAGCTTGTCTGACACCGGGGAGCTGTTTTTT. Protein: CASSLSDTGELFF.

V usage is TRBV6-4 and J usage is TRBJ2-7; D is unresolved. With 6 bases removed from V and 3 bases from J, the gap between germline ends came to 24 bases. CDR3 length: 17 residues. Germline CDR1 is MRHNA and CDR2 is SNTAGT. The CDR3 protein is CASSTIYYPTENYEQYF. Written as DNA, the CDR3 is TGTGCCAGCAGCACTATTTATTACCCCACAGAGAACTACGAGCAGTACTTC.

The chain uses TRBV11-1 and TRBJ2-2; 8 bases map to TRBD1. CDR1 is SGHAT, CDR2 FQDESV, per germline (reference sequence). V trimming: 3 bases; J trimming: 1 base; junction bases outside the gene matches: 1. The CDR3 has 15 residues. DNA of the CDR3: TGTGCCAGCAGCTTCGGGACAGGGAACACCGGGGAGCTGTTTTTT. Translating it yields CASSFGTGNTGELFF.

Note on this clone: In the same sample, other DNA sequences code for this CDR3. The J gene is TRBJ2-2, the V gene TRBV7-2; no clear D gene. The V gene's germline CDR1 is SGHTA and CDR2 FQGNSA. The CDR3 extends over 12 amino acids. Deletions cut 6 bases from V and 3 bases from J, with 5 bases between. The CDR3 region is CASSYYTGELFF. The CDR3 DNA reads TGTGCCAGCAGTTATTACACCGGGGAGCTGTTTTTT.

This clone was observed once. The V and J genes are TRBV19 and TRBJ2-7, with 9 bases that match TRBD1. V was pared by 4 bases and J by 5 bases, with 9 bases of the junction left unmatched. Germline V gene sequence: CDR1 LNHDA, CDR2 SQIVND (reference sequence). This CDR3 spans 15 amino acids. The CDR3 coding sequence is TGTGCCAGTAGTACTACCGGGACAGGGCTCGACGAGCAGTACTTC. The encoded protein is CASSTTGTGLDEQYF.

The chain is built from TRBV19 and TRBJ1-5; D unresolved. Germline V lookup: CDR1 LNHDA, CDR2 SQIVND (reference sequence). V lost 3 bases, J lost 7 bases, and 13 bases lay in between. The CDR3 contains 14 residues. CDR3 residues: CASSMSGLGQPQHF. The CDR3 coding sequence is TGTGCCAGTAGTATGTCAGGACTCGGACAGCCCCAGCATTTT.

The V call is TRBV10-1, the J call TRBJ2-7; D is undetermined. V was trimmed by 8 bases and J by 2 bases, leaving 4 bases between them. The CDR3 has 10 residues. Germline V CDR1 and CDR2: WNHNN, SYGVQD (reference sequence). DNA for the CDR3: TGCGCCAGCCTGGCCTACGAGCAGTACTTC. This codes for CASLAYEQYF.